This T cell receptor beta chain was sequenced in a study of blood T cell repertoires in COVID-19. For the study at large: The United States, Italy and Spain supplied acute and convalescent COVID-19 samples.

Deletions cut 3 bases from V and 0 bases from J, with 7 bases between. The CDR3 runs to 13 residues. Looked up from germline, CDR1 is GTSNPN and CDR2 is SVGIG (reference sequence). The table came from immunoSEQ multiplex PCR; TCRdb's copy has only in-frame clones and leaves some out. Among approximately 200,000 clones, roughly four fifths were seen once, and the ten largest hold 7.5% to 10%. This study enrolled people aged roughly 18 to 90 from about 26 US geographic areas. This sequence joins TRBV30 and TRBJ2-3, with D uncertain. The sequence was collected from a man between 35 and 55 years old who had recovered from COVID-19. Sequencing used PBMCs or T cells enriched from blood (not recorded which). Written as DNA, the CDR3 is TGTGCCTGGAGCGCGTTAAGCACAGATACGCAGTATTTT. Translated, it gives CAWSALSTDTQYF. Variable domain in full (rest from reference TRBV30 and TRBJ2-3): SQTIHQWPATLVQPVGSPLSLECTVEGTSNPNLYWYRQAAGRGLQLLFYSVGIGQISSEVPQNLSASRPQDRQFILSSKKLLLSDSGFYLCAWSALSTDTQYFGPGTRLTVL.